These 29 T cell receptor beta chains were all obtained from the same sample, sequenced in a study of blood T cell repertoires in COVID-19. Libraries were prepared by immunoSEQ multiplex PCR; TCRdb keeps only in-frame clonotypes and omits some of them. Of 110,000 to 150,000 clones in the sample, 80% to 90% were seen once. Sequencing input: peripheral blood. The receptors here all came from a man aged 55 to 70 with active or convalescent COVID-19.

This clone was seen once. V is TRBV30 and J is TRBJ1-2, with TRBD1 identical over 12 bases. V shed 3 bases and J 6 bases; nucleotides not matched to a gene: 14. CDR1 GTSNPN and CDR2 SVGIG come from the germline V gene (reference sequence). This CDR3 spans 17 amino acids. The CDR3 sequence is CAWRTSGTGGAKNGYTF. The CDR3 DNA follows: TGTGCCTGGAGAACCTCCGGGACAGGGGGCGCGAAAAATGGCTACACCTTC.

This rearrangement joins TRBV7-3 to TRBJ2-7; the match to TRBD1 covers 7 bases. V trimming: 1 base; J trimming: 6 bases; junction bases outside the gene matches: 15. Per germline, CDR1 SGHTA and CDR2 FQGTGA. This CDR3 has 17 amino acids. As DNA, the CDR3 is TGTGCCAGCAGCTTAAGATACGGGACAGATGGGTCTCGCGAGCAGTACTTC. Amino acid sequence: CASSLRYGTDGSREQYF.

The chain employs TRBV7-9 and TRBJ1-6; a possible D gene is TRBD1 (5 bases). The germline gives CDR1 SEHNR, CDR2 FQNEAQ (reference sequence). V lost 5 bases to trimming and J lost 6 bases, with 8 bases between them. This CDR3 comprises 13 residues. CDR3 coding DNA: TGTGCCAGCAGCGTCCAGGGTAATTCACCCCTCCACTTT. Translated, it gives CASSVQGNSPLHF.

This clone was observed a handful of times. This sequence joins TRBV30 and TRBJ2-1; TRBD2 aligns across 8 bases. Germline CDR1 reads GTSNPN; CDR2 reads SVGIG (reference sequence). V lost 0 bases to trimming and J lost 9 bases; unmatched junction nucleotides: 4. The CDR3 extends over 13 amino acids. CDR3 sequence: CAWSVREGGEQFF. CDR3 nucleotide sequence: TGTGCCTGGAGTGTACGGGAGGGGGGTGAGCAGTTCTTC.

The J gene is TRBJ2-7, the V gene TRBV9, with 7 bases aligning to TRBD2. CDR3 length equals 16 residues. Germline V gene lookup returns CDR1 SGDLS and CDR2 YYNGEE. The V gene end was trimmed by 1 base and the J gene end by 0 bases; junction bases not matched to a gene: 7. Here the CDR3 reads CASSVSGGGNSYEQYF. In nucleotides, the CDR3 is TGTGCCAGCAGCGTATCGGGCGGGGGAAACTCCTACGAGCAGTACTTC.

On this clone: This same CDR3 is encoded by further DNA sequences in the sample. The chain recombines TRBV19 with TRBJ1-5; D possibly corresponds to TRBD1 (6 bases). V was trimmed by 2 bases and J by 7 bases, leaving 9 bases between them. Germline CDR1 reads LNHDA; CDR2 reads SQIVND (reference sequence). The CDR3 runs 13 residues. The CDR3 bases are TGTGCCAGTAGTATACAGGGGAGCCAGCCCCAGCATTTT. Translating gives CASSIQGSQPQHF. Based on the CDR3 plus reference TRBV19 and TRBJ1-5, the full variable domain is DGGITQSPKYLFRKEGQNVTLSCEQNLNHDAMYWYRQDPGQGLRLIYYSQIVNDFQKGDIAEGYSVSREKKESFPLTVTSAQKNPTAFYLCASSIQGSQPQHFGDGTRLSIL.

The rearrangement uses TRBV7-3 and TRBJ2-2; D unclear. This CDR3 contains 12 residues. Germline V gene sequence: CDR1 SGHTA, CDR2 FQGTGA. Trimming removed 6 bases at V and 3 bases at J, with 5 bases between. CDR3 DNA sequence: TGTGCCAGCAGTTCGGACACCGGGGAGCTGTTTTTT. Amino acid sequence: CASSSDTGELFF.

V usage is TRBV24-1 and J usage is TRBJ2-7; D gene uncertain. This CDR3 comprises 15 residues. Looked up from germline, CDR1 is KGHDR and CDR2 is SFDVKD. The V gene lost 2 bases and the J gene lost 1 base, with 11 bases spanning the gap. CDR3 amino acids: CATSDSRLQSYEQYF. The CDR3 region has the DNA TGTGCCACCAGTGATTCGCGCTTACAGTCCTACGAGCAGTACTTC.

The CDR3: CASILGRSQGELFF. CDR3 nucleotide sequence: TGTGCCAGCATACTCGGGAGGTCCCAGGGGGAGCTGTTTTTT. V gene TRBV7-2 combines with J gene TRBJ2-2; 7 nucleotides align to TRBD2. The CDR3 consists of 14 residues. Germline CDR1 SGHTA, CDR2 FQGNSA. V lost 7 bases, J lost 8 bases, and 10 bases stayed unmatched.

The J gene is TRBJ2-7, the V gene TRBV7-2; D is undetermined. The CDR3 runs to 14 residues. CDR1 and CDR2 from the germline V gene are SGHTA and FQGNSA. Between the trimmed V and J ends, which lost 3 bases and 6 bases, there was a span of 15 bases. The CDR3 nucleotides are TGTGCCAGCAGCTTTTTGGCGGATACCCTCGAGCAGTACTTC. It codes for CASSFLADTLEQYF.

The CDR3 DNA follows: TGTGCCACCAGTGGTGTGGGGGCGAATCAGCCCCAGCATTTT. Translating gives CATSGVGANQPQHF. This chain links TRBV24-1 with TRBJ1-5; a weak D match, TRBD1 (6 bases). V lost 5 bases and J 4 bases, leaving 11 bases between the germline ends. The germline gives CDR1 KGHDR, CDR2 SFDVKD. This CDR3 is built from 14 residues.

This chain joins TRBV5-1 and TRBJ1-1; D is ambiguous. Germline CDR1 is SGHRS and CDR2 is YFSETQ. This CDR3 has 16 residues. V gave up 1 base and J gave up 6 bases, with 19 bases separating them. CDR3 residues: CASSLNLATLPAEAFF. CDR3 DNA sequence: TGCGCCAGCAGCTTGAACCTGGCCACCCTGCCAGCTGAAGCTTTCTTT.

This rearrangement joins TRBV7-9 to TRBJ2-5; 12 bases align to TRBD2. This CDR3 comprises 15 residues. CDR1 and CDR2 (germline): SEHNR, FQNEAQ (reference sequence). With 4 bases clipped from V and 5 bases from J, the junction kept 5 bases outside the gene matches. DNA for the CDR3: TGTGCCAGCAGCTCAAGACTAGCGGGAGTCGAGACCCAGTACTTC. This translates into CASSSRLAGVETQYF. Full variable domain (rest looked up from reference TRBV7-9 and TRBJ2-5): DTGVSQNPRHKITKRGQNVTFRCDPISEHNRLYWYRQTLGQGPEFLTYFQNEAQLEKSRLLSDRFSAERPKGSFSTLEIQRTEQGDSAMYLCASSSRLAGVETQYFGPGTRLLVL.

The chain joins TRBV7-2 to TRBJ2-3, with 8 nucleotides matching TRBD2. The CDR3 is made up of 17 amino acids. Losses at the gene ends were 0 bases for V and 2 bases for J; bases not matched to a gene: 7. CDR1 SGHTA and CDR2 FQGNSA come from the germline V gene. CDR3 in amino acids: CASSLAVLAGSTDTQYF. In DNA form, the CDR3 reads TGTGCCAGCAGCTTAGCCGTGCTAGCGGGTTCCACAGATACGCAGTATTTT. The full variable domain, rest sourced from reference TRBV7-2 and TRBJ2-3, is GAGVSQSPSNKVTEKGKDVELRCDPISGHTALYWYRQSLGQGLEFLIYFQGNSAPDKSGLPSDRFSAERTGGSVSTLTIQRTQQEDSAVYLCASSLAVLAGSTDTQYFGPGTRLTVL.

The chain couples TRBV6-5 to TRBJ2-1; the D is unclear. The CDR3 is 14 residues long. CDR1 is MNHEY and CDR2 is SVGAGI in the germline V gene. Trimming removed 6 bases from V and 5 bases from J, with 14 bases in between. The CDR3 reads CASRSRYGDNEQFF. The DNA for the CDR3 is TGTGCCAGCAGGTCTCGGTACGGAGACAATGAGCAGTTCTTC.

The rearrangement uses TRBV7-6 and TRBJ2-7, with D perhaps matching TRBD1 (5 bases). CDR1 and CDR2 (germline): SGHVS, FNYEAQ. There are 14 residues in the CDR3. The ends were cut back, 5 bases at V and 6 bases at J, with 17 bases in the middle. CDR3 residues: CASSPRRDLSEQYF. The CDR3 DNA is TGTGCCAGCAGCCCCCGCAGGGATTTGAGCGAGCAGTACTTC.

V is TRBV30 and J is TRBJ2-7; 7 positions match TRBD1. The germline V gene encodes CDR1 GTSNPN and CDR2 SVGIG (reference sequence). Trimming cost V 2 bases and J 5 bases; bases outside gene matches: 9. CDR3 size: 14 residues. DNA for the CDR3: TGTGCCTGGAGTTTGGGACAGAGAACTGACGAGCAGTACTTC. Its protein is CAWSLGQRTDEQYF.

This sequence joins TRBV2 and TRBJ1-4, with 10 bases aligning to TRBD1. Trimming took 2 bases from V and 7 from J; bases not matched to a gene: 4. Germline CDR1 and CDR2: SNHLY and FYNNEI. This CDR3 comprises 15 residues. The CDR3 nucleotides are TGTGCCAGCAGTGAACTCGGACAGGGGGGTGAAAAACTGTTTTTT. Translation: CASSELGQGGEKLFF.

Turning to this clone: A much larger clonotype is one base distant, so this may be a read error. The rearrangement joins TRBV5-6 to TRBJ2-7, with TRBD1 identical over 11 bases. Germline CDR1 reads SGHDT; CDR2 reads YYEEEE. Trimming took 0 bases from V and 4 from J; bases not matched to a gene: 3. This CDR3 contains 15 residues. The CDR3 DNA reads TGTGCCAGCAGCTTGGGCGGGACAGGGGGGTACGAGCAGTACTTC. Translating it yields CASSLGGTGGYEQYF.

The chain links TRBV9 to TRBJ1-5; 10 nucleotides align to TRBD1. The length of the CDR3 is 18 residues. The J segment lost 0 bases and the V segment lost 9 bases, leaving 15 bases of the junction unmatched. Germline V CDR1 and CDR2: SGDLS, YYNGEE. In DNA, the CDR3 is TGTGCCACCTACCGCCGGACAGGGGGACGGATTAGCAATCAGCCCCAGCATTTT. It yields the protein CATYRRTGGRISNQPQHF.

V gene TRBV4-3 combines with J gene TRBJ2-2, with TRBD1 matching over 7 bases. The CDR3 totals 16 residues. The germline gives CDR1 LGHNA, CDR2 YSLEER. The J segment lost 4 bases and the V segment lost 1 base, leaving 6 bases of the junction unmatched. The CDR3 nucleotides read TGCGCCAGCAGCCAAGGGACCGGGACAGCCACCGGGGAGCTGTTTTTT. This translates into CASSQGTGTATGELFF.

The chain joins TRBV15 to TRBJ1-2; 7 positions match TRBD1. The CDR3 is 16 residues long. Germline CDR1 and CDR2: LNHNV and YYDKDF (reference sequence). V was clipped by 0 bases and J by 4 bases; unmatched bases: 8. The CDR3 region is CATSRDSGRGAYGYTF. CDR3 DNA sequence: TGTGCCACCAGCAGAGATTCGGGCAGGGGGGCCTATGGCTACACCTTC. Filled out from reference TRBV15 and TRBJ1-2, the complete variable domain reads DAMVIQNPRYQVTQFGKPVTLSCSQTLNHNVMYWYQQKSSQAPKLLFHYYDKDFNNEADTPDNFQSRRPNTSFCFLDIRSPGLGDTAMYLCATSRDSGRGAYGYTFGSGTRLTVV.

The chain combines TRBV19 with TRBJ2-7, with D unclear. The CDR3 totals 14 residues. Trimming left V 6 bases short and J 2 bases short, with 14 bases between. Germline V gene lookup returns CDR1 LNHDA and CDR2 SQIVND (reference sequence). Written as DNA, the CDR3 is TGTGCCAGTAGCTACACCAGGTCAACCTACGAGCAGTACTTC. The encoded protein is CASSYTRSTYEQYF. Drawing the rest from reference TRBV19 and TRBJ2-7, the complete variable domain is DGGITQSPKYLFRKEGQNVTLSCEQNLNHDAMYWYRQDPGQGLRLIYYSQIVNDFQKGDIAEGYSVSREKKESFPLTVTSAQKNPTAFYLCASSYTRSTYEQYFGPGTRLTVT.

The rearrangement joins TRBV28 to TRBJ1-4, with TRBD1 identical over 9 bases. CDR1 is MDHEN, CDR2 SYDVKM, per germline. The ends lost 4 bases at V and 5 bases at J; junction bases unmatched: 5. This CDR3 region has 15 residues. The CDR3, as DNA: TGTGCCAGCAGTTCCCAGGGGACAGGGAATGAAAAACTGTTTTTT. Residues: CASSSQGTGNEKLFF.

This clone was detected only once. J is TRBJ2-3 and V is TRBV2; TRBD2 matches 16 bases. Losses at the gene ends were 8 bases for V and 8 bases for J; bases not matched to a gene: 16. The germline gives CDR1 SNHLY, CDR2 FYNNEI. The CDR3 is 18 amino acids. The CDR3 loop is CASAGGPGLAGGQGTQYF. The CDR3 DNA reads TGTGCCAGCGCGGGTGGCCCGGGACTAGCGGGGGGGCAGGGTACGCAGTATTTT.

CDR3 region: CASPPAPSGSGEQYF. The CDR3 nucleotides are TGTGCCAGCCCACCCGCTCCTAGCGGGAGTGGCGAGCAGTACTTC. The chain employs TRBV6-6 and TRBJ2-7, with 10 bases that match TRBD2. CDR3 length equals 15 residues. Germline V gene sequence: CDR1 MNHNY, CDR2 SVGAGI (reference sequence). V lost 8 bases and J lost 6; bases outside the gene matches: 13.

V usage is TRBV7-2 and J usage is TRBJ1-1; possibly TRBD1 for D (6 bases). The CDR3 is 15 amino acids. Trimming took 5 bases from V and 0 from J, leaving 13 bases between them. In germline, CDR1 is SGHTA, CDR2 FQGNSA. CDR3 in amino acids: CASSMSGHLNTEAFF. The DNA for the CDR3 is TGTGCCAGCAGCATGTCGGGACACCTGAACACTGAAGCTTTCTTT.

The rearrangement links TRBV18 to TRBJ2-7; 8 positions agree with TRBD2. CDR1 and CDR2 (germline): KGHSH, LQKENI. This CDR3 is built from 16 residues. V shed 2 bases and J 4 bases; nucleotides not matched to a gene: 10. The CDR3 DNA reads as TGTGCCAGCTCACCAAGCTCCGGGGGGGCATTTTACGAGCAGTACTTC. Translation: CASSPSSGGAFYEQYF.

The V and J genes are TRBV5-1 and TRBJ2-2; 7 nucleotides match TRBD1. CDR1 is SGHRS, CDR2 YFSETQ, per germline. Trimming cost V 3 bases and J 5 bases; bases outside gene matches: 7. The CDR3 runs to 15 residues. As DNA, the CDR3 is TGCGCCAGCAGCTCGAATACAGGGGTAACCGGGGAGCTGTTTTTT. Translating it yields CASSSNTGVTGELFF.